The rows below give T cell receptor beta chains drawn from one sample of a study of blood T cell repertoires in COVID-19. The data were produced by immunoSEQ multiplex PCR, yet TCRdb's version contains in-frame clones alone and is incomplete. The table records some 180,000 clones, around 82% of them present only once. Sequencing was performed on peripheral blood. The receptors originated from a woman of 80 years or more with acute or convalescent COVID-19. CDR3s include the opening cysteine and the closing phenylalanine or tryptophan. D genes are given only for firm matches. A row's size may be missing; if present it is once, few, many or a size class.

v_call	clone_size	j_call	d_call	cdr3_nt	cdr3_aa
TRBV5-1	once	TRBJ1-4	-	TGCGCCAGCAGCTTAACAGCCACAACAACTAATGAAAAACTGTTTTTT	CASSLTATTTNEKLFF
TRBV9	-	TRBJ1-6	-	TGTGCCAGCAGCGTAGCCCTTGATTCACCCCTCCACTTT	CASSVALDSPLHF
TRBV19	-	TRBJ2-4	-	TGTGCCAGTAGTATAAGAGGGGCGGAGGGACTTAACATTCAGTACTTC	CASSIRGAEGLNIQYF
TRBV27	-	TRBJ2-7	-	TGTGCCACCAGGAGCGCAGCGGGCGCCACCTACGAGCAGTACTTC	CATRSAAGATYEQYF
TRBV6-6	once	TRBJ2-5	TRBD2	TGTGCCAGTTCCCGACGGGCGGGAGCGGAAGAGACCCAGTACTTC	CASSRRAGAEETQYF
TRBV2	few	TRBJ2-5	TRBD1	TGTGCCAGCAAGATGGACAGGCCCCAAGAGACCCAGTACTTC	CASKMDRPQETQYF
TRBV5-4	few	TRBJ2-2	TRBD1	TGTGCCGGACAGGGGCCCAACACCGGGGAGCTGTTTTTT	CAGQGPNTGELFF
TRBV19	few	TRBJ1-2	-	TGTGCCAGTAGTACAACAGGGATAAACTATGGCTACACCTTC	CASSTTGINYGYTF
TRBV19	-	TRBJ1-1	-	TGTGCCAGTAGTGTGGGGCAACGGGACACTGAAGCTTTCTTT	CASSVGQRDTEAFF
TRBV7-2	-	TRBJ1-5	-	TGTGCCAGCAGCTTAGGTGGCAGGGGCAACAATCAGCCCCAGCATTTT	CASSLGGRGNNQPQHF
TRBV2	few	TRBJ2-3	TRBD2	TGTGCCAGCAGTTCCCTCGCGGGGGGATACGCAGATACGCAGTATTTT	CASSSLAGGYADTQYF
TRBV6-5	once	TRBJ1-2	TRBD1	TGTGCCAGCAGTTACGACAGGGGGCGTTTAGGCTACACCTTC	CASSYDRGRLGYTF
TRBV4-1	few	TRBJ2-5	TRBD2	TGCGCCAGCAGCCGGTTAGCGGGGCCTCAAGAGACCCAGTACTTC	CASSRLAGPQETQYF
TRBV6-2/TRBV6-3	-	TRBJ2-2	TRBD2	TGTGCCAGCAGTTACACGATACTAGCGAAGAACACCGGGGAGCTGTTTTTT	CASSYTILAKNTGELFF
TRBV15	once	TRBJ2-5	-	TGTGCCACCAGCAGAGATCTATTAGCTAAGACCCAGTACTTC	CATSRDLLAKTQYF
TRBV7-2	few	TRBJ1-6	-	TGTGCCAGCAGCTTAGGGGTTGGCGGCTACGATTCACCCCTCCACTTT	CASSLGVGGYDSPLHF
TRBV5-1	-	TRBJ2-7	-	TGCGCCAGCAGCTTGGTACAGGGTTACGAGCAGTACTTC	CASSLVQGYEQYF
TRBV18	-	TRBJ2-1	TRBD2	TGTGCCAGCGGAAAGGTTAGACTAGCGGGAGGCAATGAGCAGTTCTTC	CASGKVRLAGGNEQFF
TRBV28	-	TRBJ1-3	-	TGTGCCAGCAGTCCGGACAGTGTTGGAAACACCATATATTTT	CASSPDSVGNTIYF
TRBV2	few	TRBJ2-3	TRBD1	TGTGCCAGCAGTGGACAGGGGACAGATACGCAGTATTTT	CASSGQGTDTQYF
TRBV27	once	TRBJ2-3	TRBD2	TGTGCCAGCATCGGGCGGGGGTGGGCCCTCAACACAGATACGCAGTATTTT	CASIGRGWALNTDTQYF
TRBV6-1	-	TRBJ1-2	-	TGTGCCAGCAGTGAAGCGAGGGTCCATGGCTACACCTTC	CASSEARVHGYTF
TRBV9	once	TRBJ1-6	-	TGTGCCAGCAGCGTAAGAGACAGCCCGAATTCACCCCTCCACTTT	CASSVRDSPNSPLHF
TRBV2	-	TRBJ2-7	-	TGTGCCAGCAATACCGGGTTTGACGAGCAGTACTTC	CASNTGFDEQYF
TRBV5-1	-	TRBJ1-2	TRBD1	TGCGCCAGCACGGGACAGGGGGCCGCATCGCTTGGCTACACCTTC	CASTGQGAASLGYTF
TRBV5-4	-	TRBJ2-3	TRBD2	TGTGCCAGCAGCCCCTCGTTACCGGGACTAGCGGGGGGGGGTGCAGATACGCAGTATTTT	CASSPSLPGLAGGGADTQYF
TRBV19	-	TRBJ2-3	-	TGTGCCAGTAGTGTCGGACAATCTAATACGCAGTATTTT	CASSVGQSNTQYF
TRBV5-8	-	TRBJ1-5	-	TGTGCCAGCAGCTTGAGAGGCAATCAGCCCCAGCATTTT	CASSLRGNQPQHF
TRBV6-4	-	TRBJ2-7	TRBD1	TGTGCCAGCAACGGGGACAGGGGGCCCCACGAGCAGTACTTC	CASNGDRGPHEQYF
TRBV7-8	-	TRBJ1-2	-	TGTGCCAGCAGTCTCTCCGGGAAAAACTATGGCTACACCTTC	CASSLSGKNYGYTF
TRBV9	-	TRBJ2-1	TRBD2	TGTGCCAGCAGCGTAGCCCTCTTAGCGGGGGGGCAAAATGAGCAGTTCTTC	CASSVALLAGGQNEQFF
TRBV4-2	-	TRBJ2-7	TRBD2	TGTGCCAGCAGCCAAGATGGACTAGCGCGTCGGGAGCAGTACTTC	CASSQDGLARREQYF
TRBV5-4	-	TRBJ2-3	TRBD2	TGTGCCAGCCGATTAGCGGGGGACACAGATACGCAGTATTTT	CASRLAGDTDTQYF
TRBV29-1	-	TRBJ1-1	-	TGCAGCTCGGAGGCGGGAACTGAAGCTTTCTTT	CSSEAGTEAFF
TRBV7-7	-	TRBJ2-1	TRBD2	TGTGCCAGCAGCTCAACTAGCGGGAGCTCCTACAATGAGCAGTTCTTC	CASSSTSGSSYNEQFF
TRBV9	few	TRBJ2-7	TRBD1	TGTGCCAGCAGCAGAGGGACAGGGGGCCGCAACGAGCAGTACTTC	CASSRGTGGRNEQYF
TRBV6-2/TRBV6-3	-	TRBJ1-5	-	TGTGCCAGCAGTTACCAAGACAGAACGCCCCAGCATTTT	CASSYQDRTPQHF
TRBV29-1	-	TRBJ2-3	TRBD2	TGCAGCGTTGATGAGCTAGCGGGGGACCAATCGCAGTATTTT	CSVDELAGDQSQYF
TRBV6-1	-	TRBJ2-7	-	TGTGCCAGCAGTGGCCCCAGGGGTGGGGGTTCCTACGAGCAGTACTTC	CASSGPRGGGSYEQYF
TRBV28	-	TRBJ1-6	-	TGTGCCAGCAGTTCTATTATACTAAATTCACCCCTCCACTTT	CASSSIILNSPLHF
TRBV2	-	TRBJ2-2	TRBD1	TGTGCCACAGGACAGGGTTTGAACACCGGGGAGCTGTTTTTT	CATGQGLNTGELFF
TRBV9	-	TRBJ2-5	TRBD1	TGTGCCAGCAGTAGGACAGGGTGGGGGGAAGAGACCCAGTACTTC	CASSRTGWGEETQYF
TRBV30	few	TRBJ1-3	TRBD1	TGTGCCTGGGGAAGAGCAAGGACAGGGATTGGAAACACCATATATTTT	CAWGRARTGIGNTIYF
TRBV19	-	TRBJ1-5	-	TGTGCCAGTAGTCCTTGGCAGGGCGACAATCAGCCCCAGCATTTT	CASSPWQGDNQPQHF
TRBV19	few	TRBJ2-7	-	TGTGCCAGTAGTAAGGGAACAGGGTCCTACGAGCAGTACTTC	CASSKGTGSYEQYF
TRBV30	-	TRBJ2-3	TRBD2	TGTGCCTGGGTGGGACTAGCGGGAGATACGCAGTATTTT	CAWVGLAGDTQYF
TRBV14	-	TRBJ2-3	TRBD2	TGTGCCAGCAGCCGGAGGAGCGGGGGGGGCACAGATACGCAGTATTTT	CASSRRSGGGTDTQYF
TRBV9	-	TRBJ2-3	-	TGTGCCAGCAGTGGGAGCGCAGATACGCAGTATTTT	CASSGSADTQYF
TRBV5-6	-	TRBJ1-1	TRBD1	TGTGCCAGCAGCACACTCGGACAGGCAAACACTGAAGCTTTCTTT	CASSTLGQANTEAFF
TRBV5-1	few	TRBJ1-6	-	TGCGCCAGCAGCTTGTCATGGGGGGATAATTCACCCCTCCACTTT	CASSLSWGDNSPLHF
TRBV5-6	many	TRBJ2-5	TRBD2	TGTGCCAGCAGCTTCGGGCTAGCGGGAGATCAGGGGGAGACCCAGTACTTC	CASSFGLAGDQGETQYF
TRBV7-2	-	TRBJ2-5	-	TGTGCCAGCAGCGTTTCGCAAGAGACCCAGTACTTC	CASSVSQETQYF
TRBV7-2	-	TRBJ2-5	-	TGTGCCAGCAGCTTAGGGGGGGTAGGCCAAGAGACCCAGTACTTC	CASSLGGVGQETQYF
TRBV25-1	-	TRBJ1-3	-	TGTGCCAGCAGTGGGGATGGACACCATAACACCATATATTTT	CASSGDGHHNTIYF
TRBV28	-	TRBJ2-3	TRBD2	TGTGCCAGCAGTCCAGCCCCGGGACTAGCGGGGGACAAAGATACGCAGTATTTT	CASSPAPGLAGDKDTQYF
TRBV19	few	TRBJ1-5	-	TGTGCCAGTAGTATATTCAGGGATTATCAGCCCCAGCATTTT	CASSIFRDYQPQHF
TRBV4-1	few	TRBJ1-3	-	TGCGCCAGCAGCCGCACGGGAGTCTCTGGAAACACCATATATTTT	CASSRTGVSGNTIYF
TRBV7-9	-	TRBJ1-2	-	TGTGCCAGCAGCTTTTCGAGCAGAGGTTATGGCTACACCTTC	CASSFSSRGYGYTF
TRBV6-6	few	TRBJ2-1	-	TGTGCCAGCAGTCCACGCGGCCAGGGAGGTCGTCAAGGCTACAATGAGCAGTTCTTC	CASSPRGQGGRQGYNEQFF
TRBV2	-	TRBJ2-1	-	TGTGCCAGCAGTGAAGGGGTACTAAATGAGCAGTTCTTC	CASSEGVLNEQFF